The 30 T cell receptor beta chains reported below all come from one sample, sequenced in a study of blood T cell repertoires in COVID-19. The method was immunoSEQ multiplex PCR; TCRdb's version includes in-frame clones alone and lacks a portion of them. The sample lists about 230,000 clones; roughly 84% were seen once. The specimen was peripheral blood. Receptors were obtained from a man aged 40-49 years with acute or convalescent COVID-19.

The CDR3: CASGRTGGNTIYF. The CDR3 DNA is TGTGCCAGCGGAAGGACAGGGGGAAACACCATATATTTT. The chain recombines TRBV6-5 with TRBJ1-3; 8 nucleotides agree with TRBD1. This CDR3 comprises 13 residues. V lost 8 bases, J lost 4 bases, and 4 bases stayed unmatched. Germline loops: CDR1 MNHEY, CDR2 SVGAGI.

This clone has just one count. This rearrangement joins TRBV4-1 to TRBJ1-2, with 8 nucleotides matching TRBD1. With 2 bases clipped from V and 2 bases from J, the junction kept 7 bases outside the gene matches. Per the germline V gene, CDR1 is MGHRA and CDR2 is YSYEKL. This CDR3 contains 16 residues. CDR3 in DNA: TGCGCCAGCAGCCAAACCATGGACAGGGACAACTATGGCTACACCTTC. This sequence encodes CASSQTMDRDNYGYTF.

This rearrangement joins TRBV2 to TRBJ1-1, with no clear D. The V and J ends lost 8 bases and 0 bases respectively, with 13 bases between them. This CDR3 has 14 amino acids. Germline V gene sequence: CDR1 SNHLY, CDR2 FYNNEI. The CDR3: CASYSFSMNTEAFF. CDR3 coding DNA: TGTGCCAGCTATTCGTTTAGTATGAACACTGAAGCTTTCTTT.

The rearrangement uses TRBV29-1 and TRBJ2-3; 8 bases are shared with TRBD2. The J segment lost 2 bases and the V segment lost 5 bases, leaving 3 bases of the junction unmatched. This CDR3 region has 13 residues. Germline CDR1 is SQVTM and CDR2 is ANQGSEA. The CDR3 coding sequence is TGCAGCGTTCCTAGCGGGCCCACAGATACGCAGTATTTT. This sequence encodes CSVPSGPTDTQYF.

The V gene is TRBV10-3, the J gene TRBJ1-2; weak D call: TRBD1 (5 bases). The CDR3 has 14 amino acids. Germline-derived CDR1 and CDR2 are ENHRY and SYGVKD. Trimming left V 0 bases short and J 3 bases short, with 8 bases between. Here the CDR3 DNA reads TGTGCCATCAGTGAGTCGCAGGGTGACTATGGCTACACCTTC. This encodes CAISESQGDYGYTF.

Regarding this clone: An end of the junction differs from the germline gene, which may be a read error. The chain joins TRBV6-1 to TRBJ2-5, with 7 bases that match TRBD1. The germline gives CDR1 MNHNS, CDR2 SASEGT. CDR3 size: 17 residues. The CDR3 is CASSQARKRGREETQYF. CDR3 DNA sequence: TGTGCCAGCAGTCAAGCTCGGAAGAGGGGGCGGGAAGAGACCCAGTACTTC.

The V and J genes are TRBV7-2 and TRBJ2-7; TRBD1 agrees at 7 bases. The CDR3 consists of 14 residues. V dropped 5 bases and J dropped 5; count of bases not matched to a gene: 9. CDR1 is SGHTA, CDR2 FQGNSA, per germline. CDR3 residues: CASSPQTGSHEQYF. The CDR3 nucleotides read TGTGCCAGCAGCCCCCAGACAGGGAGCCACGAGCAGTACTTC.

This chain joins TRBV19 and TRBJ2-1; 7 bases align to TRBD2. There are 15 residues in the CDR3. Per germline, CDR1 LNHDA and CDR2 SQIVND (reference sequence). V was clipped by 2 bases and J by 2 bases; unmatched bases: 3. The CDR3 spells CASSIPSGTYNEQFF. DNA for the CDR3: TGTGCCAGTAGTATACCTAGCGGAACCTACAATGAGCAGTTCTTC.

This chain links TRBV2 with TRBJ1-1; D gene ambiguous. V dropped 7 bases and J dropped 1 base, with 10 bases sitting between them. The germline V gene has CDR1 SNHLY and CDR2 FYNNEI. The CDR3 extends over 13 amino acids. The CDR3 DNA is TGTGCCAGCATACTGGGAGGGAACACTGAAGCTTTCTTT. Amino acid sequence: CASILGGNTEAFF.

Written as DNA, the CDR3 is TGTGCCACCACCTTCGGAACGGGGGGCTACACCTTC. Amino acid sequence: CATTFGTGGYTF. This sequence joins TRBV6-5 and TRBJ1-2; D uncertain. In germline, CDR1 is MNHEY, CDR2 SVGAGI. There are 12 residues in the CDR3. Trimming stripped 10 bases from V and 8 bases from J, with 17 bases between.

V gene TRBV9 combines with J gene TRBJ2-1, with 7 nucleotides matching TRBD2. V gave up 3 bases and J gave up 9 bases; unmatched junction bases: 15. In germline, CDR1 is SGDLS, CDR2 YYNGEE. This CDR3 has 16 residues. The DNA for the CDR3 is TGTGCCAGCAGCGCCCTACTTGGCGGGGGAATAGGTGAGCAGTTCTTC. Amino acids: CASSALLGGGIGEQFF.

The chain combines TRBV30 with TRBJ1-3; D is undetermined. The CDR3 is made up of 18 amino acids. V was cut by 0 bases and J by 2 bases, with 20 bases left in between. The germline V gene encodes CDR1 GTSNPN and CDR2 SVGIG (reference sequence). CDR3 nucleotide sequence: TGTGCCTGGAGTGTACTCCGGTCGGGCGGGCAAACTGGAAACACCATATATTTT. This encodes CAWSVLRSGGQTGNTIYF.

The chain combines TRBV7-3 with TRBJ2-5, with 8 bases matching TRBD2. J lost 2 bases, V lost 9 bases, and 8 bases had no gene match. The CDR3 runs 14 residues. Germline V gives CDR1 SGHTA, CDR2 FQGTGA. CDR3 coding DNA: TGTGCCAGTAGCAGCGGGAGCCTTCAAGAGACCCAGTACTTC. Protein product: CASSSGSLQETQYF.

The chain combines TRBV18 with TRBJ1-5; tentative D call: TRBD1 (6 bases). The germline CDR1 and CDR2 sequences are KGHSH and LQKENI. The CDR3 contains 16 residues. Trimming removed 3 bases at V and 2 bases at J, with 14 bases between. The CDR3 nucleotides read TGTGCCAGCTCACCCCTACAGGGCATGGGCAATCAGCCCCAGCATTTT. Protein: CASSPLQGMGNQPQHF. Together with reference TRBV18 and TRBJ1-5, the CDR3 gives the full variable domain: NAGVMQNPRHLVRRRGQEARLRCSPMKGHSHVYWYRQLPEEGLKFMVYLQKENIIDESGMPKERFSAEFPKEGPSILRIQQVVRGDSAAYFCASSPLQGMGNQPQHFGDGTRLSIL.

This clone occurred a few times. The CDR3 spells CASMTGGSTDTQYF. The CDR3 DNA reads TGTGCCAGTATGACGGGGGGGAGCACAGATACGCAGTATTTT. This chain uses TRBV19 with TRBJ2-3; 8 nucleotides agree with TRBD2. CDR1 is LNHDA, CDR2 SQIVND, per germline (reference sequence). The CDR3 contains 14 residues. V dropped 7 bases and J dropped 0; count of bases not matched to a gene: 3.

Only a few counts were recorded for this clone. The V call is TRBV19, the J call TRBJ1-1; perhaps TRBD1 as D (5 bases). The CDR3 runs 13 residues. Deletions cut 2 bases from V and 1 base from J, with 5 bases between. CDR1 and CDR2 from the germline V gene are LNHDA and SQIVND (reference sequence). The CDR3 sequence: CASSIQGNTEAFF. CDR3 DNA sequence: TGTGCCAGTAGTATACAGGGGAACACTGAAGCTTTCTTT.

The chain links TRBV4-1 to TRBJ1-6; 7 bases match TRBD1. This CDR3 has 15 amino acids. V shed 5 bases, J shed 7 bases, and the junction held 8 bases outside the gene matches. CDR1 MGHRA and CDR2 YSYEKL come from the germline V gene. CDR3 nucleotide sequence: TGCGCCAGCAGCTCGCAGGGACAGCGGAATTCACCCCTCCACTTT. Translation: CASSSQGQRNSPLHF.

This rearrangement joins TRBV30 to TRBJ1-2, with D maybe TRBD1 (6 bases). V was cut by 5 bases and J by 6 bases, with 19 bases left in between. The germline V gene has CDR1 GTSNPN and CDR2 SVGIG (reference sequence). This CDR3 has 14 residues. The CDR3 DNA follows: TGTGCCTGGGTTCAACAGGGAGTCGCGGATGGCTACACCTTC. Amino acid sequence: CAWVQQGVADGYTF.

This clone was found a few times. V usage is TRBV14 and J usage is TRBJ1-5; no firm D call. This CDR3 comprises 13 residues. The V gene lost 1 base and the J gene lost 7 bases, with 8 bases spanning the gap. Germline lookup yields CDR1 SGHDN and CDR2 FVKESK. The CDR3 DNA reads as TGTGCCAGCAGCCAAGGTGCGGGACAGCCCCAGCATTTT. This gives the protein CASSQGAGQPQHF.

The chain joins TRBV27 to TRBJ2-3; TRBD1 aligns across 7 bases. There are 13 residues in the CDR3. V lost 9 bases and J lost 3; bases outside the gene matches: 6. Per the germline V gene, CDR1 is MNHEY and CDR2 is SMNVEV (reference sequence). The CDR3 region has the DNA TGTGCCAGTCGGGACAGAGGAACAGATACGCAGTATTTT. Encoded protein: CASRDRGTDTQYF.

J is TRBJ2-7 and V is TRBV27; 8 bases align to TRBD2. CDR1 and CDR2 (germline): MNHEY, SMNVEV (reference sequence). Trimming at V came to 6 bases and at J to 3 bases, leaving 7 bases not matched to a gene. This CDR3 region has 14 residues. CDR3 residues: CASSRGLAYYEQYF. CDR3 bases: TGTGCCAGCAGCCGCGGACTAGCCTACTACGAGCAGTACTTC.

The genes are TRBV19 and TRBJ1-6; D may be TRBD1 (5 bases). Deletions cut 2 bases from V and 10 bases from J, with 12 bases between. The CDR3 spans 14 residues. Germline V gives CDR1 LNHDA, CDR2 SQIVND (reference sequence). The DNA of the CDR3 is TGTGCCAGTAGTATACGGGGGTTCGGGTCACCCCTCCACTTT. Protein sequence: CASSIRGFGSPLHF.

This clone was recorded a few times. J is TRBJ1-5 and V is TRBV7-2; no clear D. The CDR3 is 14 amino acids. Trimming removed 2 bases from V and 5 bases from J, with 10 bases in between. Per germline, CDR1 SGHTA and CDR2 FQGNSA. The chain's CDR3 is CASSLIPTYQPQHF. The CDR3, as DNA: TGTGCCAGCAGCTTAATCCCAACTTATCAGCCCCAGCATTTT.

The chain couples TRBV10-3 to TRBJ2-7; 7 positions match TRBD1. This CDR3 comprises 15 residues. Germline trimming cut 3 bases from V and 2 bases from J; bases unmatched to any gene: 7. The germline V gene has CDR1 ENHRY and CDR2 SYGVKD. CDR3 sequence: CAISDSSGQTYEQYF. The CDR3 coding sequence is TGTGCCATCAGTGATTCTTCGGGACAGACCTACGAGCAGTACTTC.

The chain carries TRBV7-2 and TRBJ1-3, with 10 bases lining up with TRBD1. Germline V gene lookup returns CDR1 SGHTA and CDR2 FQGNSA. CDR3 size: 16 residues. With V trimmed by 4 bases and J by 4 bases, 7 bases remained unmatched. Here the CDR3 reads CASSSDRGRRGNTIYF. In nucleotides, the CDR3 is TGTGCCAGCAGCTCTGACAGGGGGCGCCGGGGAAACACCATATATTTT.

A single count supports this clone. The chain couples TRBV18 to TRBJ1-1, with no clear D. The CDR3 runs to 15 residues. V lost 3 bases and J lost 0, with 11 bases in between. Germline V gives CDR1 KGHSH, CDR2 LQKENI. Here the CDR3 DNA reads TGTGCCAGCTCACCGGTTGGGCAAATGAACACTGAAGCTTTCTTT. This sequence encodes CASSPVGQMNTEAFF.

CDR3 region: CASSTETEQYF. The CDR3 DNA is TGTGCCAGCTCAACCGAGACAGAGCAGTACTTC. The rearrangement joins TRBV18 to TRBJ2-7; D ambiguous. The V end was cut by 5 bases, the J end by 7 bases, with 9 bases between. Germline loops: CDR1 KGHSH, CDR2 LQKENI. The CDR3 runs to 11 residues.

V usage is TRBV6-4 and J usage is TRBJ2-3; D uncertain. V lost 0 bases, J lost 1 base, and 11 bases lay in between. Germline CDR1 is MRHNA and CDR2 is SNTAGT. The CDR3 extends over 16 amino acids. CDR3: CASSDSIARRTDTQYF. For the CDR3, the DNA is TGTGCCAGCAGTGACTCGATTGCTAGGCGCACAGATACGCAGTATTTT.

Turning to this clone: Other DNA sequences within the sample encode an identical CDR3. V usage is TRBV7-6 and J usage is TRBJ2-3; TRBD2 aligns across 8 bases. Germline values: CDR1 SGHVS, CDR2 FNYEAQ. This CDR3 contains 15 residues. Trimming at V came to 4 bases and at J to 1 base, leaving 4 bases not matched to a gene. CDR3 in DNA: TGTGCCAGCAGCTCCAGCGGGGGAGGCACAGATACGCAGTATTTT. Translating gives CASSSSGGGTDTQYF.

This chain joins TRBV5-5 and TRBJ1-6; TRBD1 matches at 9 bases. The germline CDR1 and CDR2 sequences are SGHKS and YYEKEE (reference sequence). V trimming: 3 bases; J trimming: 7 bases; junction bases outside the gene matches: 5. This CDR3 is built from 15 residues. In nucleotides, the CDR3 is TGTGCCAGCAGCTCGGGGACAGGGCTCAATTCACCCCTCCACTTT. Protein product: CASSSGTGLNSPLHF.